This T cell receptor (beta chain) was profiled in a study of regulatory T cells in long-lasting Graves disease. Trimming took 5 bases from V and 6 from J; bases not matched to a gene: 7. The CDR3 length is 15 residues. Germline-derived CDR1 and CDR2 are SNHLY and FYNNEI. This clonotype was picked up many times. Investigators prepared the TCR beta libraries by applying iRepertoire HTBI primers and Arm-PCR of CDR3 regions. TCRdb re-analysed the multiplex PCR reads in MiXCR, keeping a single row per CDR3 protein. The data contain about 350,000 distinct CDR3 sequences, roughly 17% of them singletons. Regarding time point: newly diagnosed GD, antithyroid drugs for less than 3 months. Making the TCR library involved RNA that had been extracted from PBMCs. Recruitment took place at an endocrinology department in Xi'an, China. A peripheral blood sample, nine milliliters in volume, was drawn into EDTA tubes.

These data were likewise used in another study, on T cells in Graves' hyperthyroidism and ophthalmopathy. From that study: Blood shared most expanded thyroid clonotypes above 0.001.

The sample was peripheral blood mononuclear cells (PBMCs), taken at new diagnosis, from a patient treated with antithyroid drugs. This clonotype was sampled from a woman younger than 30 with Graves disease. This chain connects TRBV2 to TRBJ2-2, with 9 bases fitting TRBD1. CDR3: CASSPGTGKAGELFF. Written as DNA, the CDR3 is TGTGCCAGCAGTCCCGGGACAGGGAAAGCCGGGGAGCTGTTTTTT.